Following are 7 T cell receptor beta chains from one sample sequenced in a study of blood T cell repertoires in COVID-19. Some clones are missing from TCRdb's copy, which holds only in-frame ones; the method was immunoSEQ multiplex PCR. The sample lists some 160,000 clones; around 92% were seen once. Sequencing input: peripheral blood. These receptors originate from a man aged 60 to 69 with acute or convalescent COVID-19.

The chain employs TRBV5-1 and TRBJ1-4; D perhaps matches TRBD1 (6 bases). V shed 4 bases and J shed 0 bases, with 19 bases lying between them. The CDR3 covers 18 residues. CDR1 is SGHRS, CDR2 YFSETQ, per germline. The CDR3 DNA reads TGCGCCAGCAGCGCAAACAGGGTTGAGGGAGCAACTAATGAAAAACTGTTTTTT. This gives the protein CASSANRVEGATNEKLFF.

The CDR3 nucleotides are TGCGCCAGCAGCGTGGTTCCGGCAGATACGCAGTATTTT. It yields the protein CASSVVPADTQYF. The genes are TRBV5-1 and TRBJ2-3; D unresolved. Germline-derived CDR1 and CDR2 are SGHRS and YFSETQ. The length of the CDR3 is 13 residues. V was clipped by 4 bases and J by 4 bases, with 10 bases between them.

This clone was counted a single time. The genes are TRBV2 and TRBJ1-5; D ambiguous. The CDR3 is made up of 13 amino acids. Germline CDR1 is SNHLY and CDR2 is FYNNEI. Trimming took off 2 bases at V and 4 bases at J, with 6 bases between the two ends. DNA for the CDR3: TGTGCCAGCAGTGAATCCGGGAATCAGCCCCAGCATTTT. It specifies CASSESGNQPQHF.

CDR3 bases: TGTGCCAGCAGCTTCAGGGTAGGCTATGGCTACACCTTC. Translation: CASSFRVGYGYTF. The chain links TRBV5-5 to TRBJ1-2; tentatively, D is TRBD1 (5 bases). Germline CDR1 reads SGHKS; CDR2 reads YYEKEE (reference sequence). CDR3 length: 13 residues. The germline V and J ends were trimmed by 2 bases and 4 bases, with 9 bases remaining between them.

V is TRBV5-1 and J is TRBJ2-3; 7 bases match TRBD1. V lost 1 base, J lost 2 bases, and 7 bases stayed unmatched. The germline V gene encodes CDR1 SGHRS and CDR2 YFSETQ. This CDR3 has 16 amino acids. The CDR3 reads CASSLTPTGATDTQYF. CDR3 in DNA: TGCGCCAGCAGCTTGACCCCCACAGGGGCCACAGATACGCAGTATTTT.

The V gene is TRBV24-1, the J gene TRBJ1-2; 10 positions match TRBD1. Germline CDR1 KGHDR, CDR2 SFDVKD. The CDR3 covers 16 residues. The J segment lost 8 bases and the V segment lost 3 bases, leaving 11 bases of the junction unmatched. CDR3 bases: TGTGCCACCAGTGATGTTCGGGACAGGGGCTCGAGGGGCTACACCTTC. This gives the protein CATSDVRDRGSRGYTF.

This chain connects TRBV18 to TRBJ2-2, with D perhaps matching TRBD2 (5 bases). The V and J ends lost 5 bases and 1 base respectively, with 5 bases between them. The CDR3 totals 13 residues. Germline V gene lookup returns CDR1 KGHSH and CDR2 LQKENI. In DNA form, the CDR3 reads TGTGCCAGCTCAAGCGGGAACACCGGGGAGCTGTTTTTT. It yields the protein CASSSGNTGELFF.